This T cell receptor beta chain is from a study of shared clonotypes between healthy human individuals. Per the germline V gene, CDR1 is SQVTM and CDR2 is ANQGSEA. J was trimmed by 0 bases and V by 6 bases; bases with no gene match: 9. The CDR3 contains 15 residues. Data came from immunoSEQ multiplex PCR; TCRdb stores just in-frame clones and leaves some out. Of 2 million to 2.5 million clones listed, 85% to 95% are singletons. Study-wide results and caveats: Four donors had roughly 5.2% of their naive CD4 clonotypes in common. Rarefaction curves obtained for sorted subsets showed sequencing incomplete despite large depth. Against clonotypes common to all four donors, non-shared ones had lower generation probabilities.

As to this clone: No antigen is known for it.

The chain links TRBV29-1 to TRBJ2-3; the match to TRBD2 covers 7 bases. The sequenced sample was naive CD4+ T cells from PBMCs. Subset in this sample: CD45RA+ positively selected. The receptor was derived from a man aged 18 to 29 in good health. Some clones in this sample may be carry-over from other donors' samples. This chain's CDR3 is CSVPPRGLSTDTQYF. CDR3 sequence (DNA): TGCAGCGTCCCCCCGCGGGGACTAAGCACAGATACGCAGTATTTT.